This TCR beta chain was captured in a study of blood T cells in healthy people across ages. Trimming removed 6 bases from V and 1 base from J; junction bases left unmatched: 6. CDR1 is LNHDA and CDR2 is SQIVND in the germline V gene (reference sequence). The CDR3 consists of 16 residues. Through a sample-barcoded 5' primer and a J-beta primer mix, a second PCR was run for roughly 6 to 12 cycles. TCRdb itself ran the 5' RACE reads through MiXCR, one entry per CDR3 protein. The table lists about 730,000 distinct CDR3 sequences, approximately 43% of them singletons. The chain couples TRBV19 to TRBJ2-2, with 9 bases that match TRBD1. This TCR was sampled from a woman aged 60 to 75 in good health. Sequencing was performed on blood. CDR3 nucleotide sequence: TGTGCCAGTAGGGTGCCGGGACAGGGGAACACCGGGGAGCTGTTTTTT. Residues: CASRVPGQGNTGELFF.